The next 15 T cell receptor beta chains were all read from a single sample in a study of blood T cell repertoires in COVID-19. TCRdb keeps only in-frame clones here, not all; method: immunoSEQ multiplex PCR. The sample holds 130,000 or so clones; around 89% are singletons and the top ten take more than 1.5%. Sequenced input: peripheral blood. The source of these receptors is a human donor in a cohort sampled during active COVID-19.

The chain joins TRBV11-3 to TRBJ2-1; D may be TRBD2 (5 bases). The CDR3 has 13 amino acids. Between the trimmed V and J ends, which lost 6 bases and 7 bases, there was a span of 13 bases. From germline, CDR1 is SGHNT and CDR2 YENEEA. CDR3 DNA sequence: TGTGCCAGCAGTTACCGAGGGTCTAATGAGCAGTTCTTC. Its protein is CASSYRGSNEQFF.

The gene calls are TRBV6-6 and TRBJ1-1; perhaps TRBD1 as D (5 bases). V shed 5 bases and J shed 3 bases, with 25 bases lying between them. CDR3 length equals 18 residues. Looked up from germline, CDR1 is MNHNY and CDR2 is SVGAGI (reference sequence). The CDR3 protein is CASSPPARAPRGDTEAFF. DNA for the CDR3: TGTGCCAGCAGTCCTCCGGCCAGGGCTCCCCGGGGGGACACTGAAGCTTTCTTT.

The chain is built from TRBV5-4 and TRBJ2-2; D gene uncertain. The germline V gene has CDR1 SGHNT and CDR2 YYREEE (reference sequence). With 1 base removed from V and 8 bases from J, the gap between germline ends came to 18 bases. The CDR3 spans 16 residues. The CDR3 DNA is TGTGCCAGCAGCTTGCTCACTGCGGTTGGAGCTGGGGAGCTGTTTTTT. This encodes CASSLLTAVGAGELFF.

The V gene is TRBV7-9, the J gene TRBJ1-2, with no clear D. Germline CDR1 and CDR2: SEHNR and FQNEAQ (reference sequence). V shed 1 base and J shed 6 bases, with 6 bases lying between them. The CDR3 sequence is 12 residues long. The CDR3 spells CASSLGGDGYTF. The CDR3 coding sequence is TGTGCCAGCAGCTTAGGTGGAGATGGCTACACCTTC.

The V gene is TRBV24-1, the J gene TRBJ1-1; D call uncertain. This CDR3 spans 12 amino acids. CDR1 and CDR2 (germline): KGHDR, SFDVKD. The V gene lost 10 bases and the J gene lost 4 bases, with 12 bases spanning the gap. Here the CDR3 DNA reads TGTGCCACGCCGACCACTAGCACTGAAGCTTTCTTT. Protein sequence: CATPTTSTEAFF.

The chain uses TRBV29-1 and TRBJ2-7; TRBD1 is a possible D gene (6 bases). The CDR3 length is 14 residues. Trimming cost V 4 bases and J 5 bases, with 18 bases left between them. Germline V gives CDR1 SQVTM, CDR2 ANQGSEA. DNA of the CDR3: TGCAGCGTTGGTCCAGGGGCACATTTAGACGAGCAGTACTTC. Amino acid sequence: CSVGPGAHLDEQYF.

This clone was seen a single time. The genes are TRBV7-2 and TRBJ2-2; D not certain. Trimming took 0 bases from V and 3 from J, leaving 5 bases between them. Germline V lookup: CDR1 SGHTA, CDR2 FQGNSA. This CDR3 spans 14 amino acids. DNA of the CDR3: TGTGCCAGCAGCTTAGCGTATCACACCGGGGAGCTGTTTTTT. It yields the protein CASSLAYHTGELFF.

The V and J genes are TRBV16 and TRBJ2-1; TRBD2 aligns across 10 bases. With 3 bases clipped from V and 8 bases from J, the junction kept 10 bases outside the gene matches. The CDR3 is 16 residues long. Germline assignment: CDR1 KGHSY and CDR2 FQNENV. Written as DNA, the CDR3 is TGTGCCAGCAGCCATGTACTAGCGGGATCCAGCGATGAGCAGTTCTTC. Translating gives CASSHVLAGSSDEQFF.

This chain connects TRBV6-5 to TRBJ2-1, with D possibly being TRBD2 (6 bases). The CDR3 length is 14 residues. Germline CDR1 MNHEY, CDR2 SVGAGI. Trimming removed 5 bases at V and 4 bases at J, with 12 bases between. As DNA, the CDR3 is TGTGCCAGCAGTCGAAGGACTAATTACAATGAGCAGTTCTTC. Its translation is CASSRRTNYNEQFF.

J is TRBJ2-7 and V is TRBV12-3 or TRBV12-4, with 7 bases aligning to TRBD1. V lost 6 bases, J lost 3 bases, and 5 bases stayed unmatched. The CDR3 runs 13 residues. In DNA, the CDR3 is TGTGCCAGCAGAACCACAGGGGACTACGAGCAGTACTTC. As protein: CASRTTGDYEQYF.

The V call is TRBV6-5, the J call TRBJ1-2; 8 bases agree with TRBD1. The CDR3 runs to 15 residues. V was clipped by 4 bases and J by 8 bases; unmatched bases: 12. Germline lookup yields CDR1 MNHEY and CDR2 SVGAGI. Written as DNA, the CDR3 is TGTGCCAGCAGTTCTCCCGGGACAGGCTCTTTCGGCTACACCTTC. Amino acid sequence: CASSSPGTGSFGYTF.

As DNA, the CDR3 is TGTGCCAGTAGTGTTGGGGGGGCGATTGGAAGTCAGCCCCAGCATTTT. This codes for CASSVGGAIGSQPQHF. The rearrangement uses TRBV19 and TRBJ1-5, with D tentatively TRBD1 (6 bases). Trimming took 5 bases from V and 6 from J, leaving 20 bases between them. The germline V gene has CDR1 LNHDA and CDR2 SQIVND (reference sequence). This CDR3 contains 16 residues.

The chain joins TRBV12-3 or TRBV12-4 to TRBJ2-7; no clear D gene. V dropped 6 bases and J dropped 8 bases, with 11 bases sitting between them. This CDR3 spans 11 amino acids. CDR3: CASRVDKQQYF. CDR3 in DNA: TGTGCCAGCAGGGTAGACAAGCAGCAGTACTTC.

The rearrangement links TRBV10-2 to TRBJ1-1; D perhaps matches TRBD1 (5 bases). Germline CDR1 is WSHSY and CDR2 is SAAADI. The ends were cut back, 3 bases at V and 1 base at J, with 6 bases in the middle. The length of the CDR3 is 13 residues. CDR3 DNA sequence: TGCGCCAGCAGTGACAGGGAGAACACTGAAGCTTTCTTT. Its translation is CASSDRENTEAFF.

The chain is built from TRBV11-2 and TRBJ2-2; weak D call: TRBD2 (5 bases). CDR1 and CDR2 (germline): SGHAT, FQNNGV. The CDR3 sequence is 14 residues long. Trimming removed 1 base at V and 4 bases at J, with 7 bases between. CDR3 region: CASSLGGPTGELFF. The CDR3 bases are TGTGCCAGCAGCTTAGGAGGGCCCACCGGGGAGCTGTTTTTT.